The 12 T cell receptor beta chains below all came from one sample that was sequenced in a study of response to subunit inactivated influenza vaccine. In TCRdb, the RT-PCR reads were re-called with MiXCR into one record per CDR3 protein. The table records roughly 650,000 distinct CDR3 sequences, 14% of them present only once. This sample comprised PBMCs from blood, obtained around 14 days before vaccination. Source of these receptors: a man aged 45-65 years who received an inactivated influenza vaccine.

V usage is TRBV5-1 and J usage is TRBJ2-3; unclear D gene. Germline V gives CDR1 SGHRS, CDR2 YFSETQ. The CDR3 length is 13 residues. Between the trimmed V and J ends, which lost 0 bases and 5 bases, there was a span of 7 bases. CDR3 sequence (DNA): TGCGCCAGCAGCTTGGCATCAGTAGATACGCAGTATTTT. Translation gives CASSLASVDTQYF.

This clonotype was seen a few times. The CDR3 loop reads CASSYNGGELFF. CDR3 bases: TGCGCCAGCAGCTATAACGGCGGGGAGCTGTTTTTT. This chain uses TRBV5-1 with TRBJ2-2; no reliable D call. Trimming cost V 3 bases and J 7 bases, with 7 bases left between them. CDR3 length: 12 amino acids. Germline loops: CDR1 SGHRS, CDR2 YFSETQ. Combining the CDR3 with reference TRBV5-1 and TRBJ2-2 gives the whole variable domain KAGVTQTPRYLIKTRGQQVTLSCSPISGHRSVSWYQQTPGQGLQFLFEYFSETQRNKGNFPGRFSGRQFSNSRSEMNVSTLELGDSALYLCASSYNGGELFFGEGSRLTVL.

This clonotype has more than one count but fewer than ten. J is TRBJ2-3 and V is TRBV29-1, with TRBD2 matching over 9 bases. Per the germline V gene, CDR1 is SQVTM and CDR2 is ANQGSEA. Trimming took 7 bases from V and 2 from J; bases not matched to a gene: 7. There are 14 residues in the CDR3. In DNA, the CDR3 is TGCAGCGCCCTAACTAGCGGGTACACAGATACGCAGTATTTT. Its protein product is CSALTSGYTDTQYF.

DNA for the CDR3: TGCGCCAGCAGCCAAGTGGGAAGTATCCAAGAGACCCAGTACTTC. Amino acid sequence: CASSQVGSIQETQYF. V usage is TRBV4-3 and J usage is TRBJ2-5; D remains ambiguous. CDR1 is LGHNA and CDR2 is YSLEER in the germline V gene. V was cut by 1 base and J by 1 base, with 10 bases left in between. The CDR3 runs 15 residues.

This chain links TRBV7-7 with TRBJ2-2; no reliable D call. The V and J ends lost 4 bases and 4 bases respectively, with 13 bases between them. Looked up from germline, CDR1 is SSHAT and CDR2 is FNYEAQ (reference sequence). This CDR3 has 15 amino acids. The CDR3 coding sequence is TGTGCCAGCAGCTCAAACCCGGACGGCACCGGGGAGCTGTTTTTT. It encodes CASSSNPDGTGELFF.

The chain uses TRBV20-1 and TRBJ2-2; D is perhaps TRBD2 (7 bases). CDR1 is DFQATT and CDR2 is SNEGSKA in the germline V gene (reference sequence). The CDR3 has 15 amino acids. With 6 bases removed from V and 4 bases from J, the gap between germline ends came to 18 bases. The CDR3 bases are TGCAGTGCCCCCGGGGGGCGGGGTATCACCGGGGAGCTGTTTTTT. This gives the protein CSAPGGRGITGELFF.

This clonotype was seen a few times. The rearrangement uses TRBV20-1 and TRBJ1-5, with TRBD1 matching 10 bases. This CDR3 is built from 16 residues. The ends lost 6 bases at V and 0 bases at J; junction bases unmatched: 8. Germline assignment: CDR1 DFQATT and CDR2 SNEGSKA (reference sequence). This CDR3 is CSAHDRGQYSNQPQHF. CDR3 nucleotide sequence: TGCAGTGCACACGACAGGGGGCAATATAGCAATCAGCCCCAGCATTTT.

This clonotype was seen more than once but under ten times. This chain uses TRBV7-9 with TRBJ2-4; 8 bases are a match to TRBD1. V shed 5 bases, J shed 8 bases, and the junction held 11 bases outside the gene matches. The CDR3 is made up of 15 amino acids. Germline loops: CDR1 SEHNR, CDR2 FQNEAQ (reference sequence). This chain's CDR3 is CASSRSRGLGDIQYF. The CDR3 nucleotides are TGTGCCAGCAGCCGTTCCAGGGGGCTTGGGGACATTCAGTACTTC.

This rearrangement joins TRBV4-2 to TRBJ2-7, with D tentatively TRBD2 (6 bases). Germline lookup yields CDR1 LGHNA and CDR2 YNFKEQ. There are 14 residues in the CDR3. Trimming shortened V by 0 bases and J by 5 bases, and 11 bases separated the two germline ends. The CDR3 sequence is CASSQDGGNDEQYF. The DNA for the CDR3 is TGTGCCAGCAGCCAAGACGGGGGAAACGACGAGCAGTACTTC.

This clonotype was seen a few times. The chain is built from TRBV12-3 or TRBV12-4 and TRBJ2-6; no clear D gene. The CDR3 covers 20 residues. V lost 1 base, J lost 0 bases, and 19 bases lay in between. CDR3 region: CASSLGWSRGTFSGANVLTF. The CDR3 region has the DNA TGTGCCAGCAGTTTAGGGTGGTCCAGAGGAACTTTCTCTGGGGCCAACGTCCTGACTTTC.

This clonotype was picked up many times. The J gene is TRBJ2-1, the V gene TRBV5-1; a weak D match, TRBD2 (5 bases). Trimming removed 5 bases from V and 7 bases from J, with 16 bases in between. This CDR3 region has 14 residues. The germline V gene encodes CDR1 SGHRS and CDR2 YFSETQ. CDR3 in amino acids: CASRYRDSRNEQFF. CDR3 in DNA: TGCGCCAGCAGATATCGGGATTCAAGGAATGAGCAGTTCTTC.

The chain is built from TRBV12-3 or TRBV12-4 and TRBJ1-5; 10 nucleotides align to TRBD1. CDR3 length equals 15 residues. The junction had 9 bases not matched to a gene; V was cut back by 6 bases and J by 7 bases. The CDR3 loop is CASRFRGQGNQPQHF. In nucleotides, the CDR3 is TGTGCCAGCAGGTTTAGGGGACAGGGGAACCAGCCCCAGCATTTT.